Presented here are 19 T cell receptor beta chains from one specimen sequenced in a study of T cells in Graves' hyperthyroidism and ophthalmopathy. Amplified TCR beta CDR3 regions derived from RNA transcripts. Carried out on the TCR CDR3, a first-round RT-PCR used the HTBI primer set. MiXCR, run by TCRdb on the multiplex PCR reads, gives a single entry per CDR3 protein. The repertoire has over 700,000 distinct CDR3 sequences, just over 35% of them found once; the top ten carry 30% to 40%. The sample taken for sequencing was blood. The receptors derive from a woman in her forties with Graves' hyperthyroidism.

A remark on this clonotype: The junction differs from germline at one of its ends, possibly a read error. V and J are TRBV7-2 and TRBJ1-5, with a weak D call TRBD1 (6 bases). The CDR3 length is 16 residues. Germline loops: CDR1 SGHTA, CDR2 FQGNSA. CDR3 protein: CASSQETGYGNQPQHF. The CDR3 DNA reads TGCGCCAGCAGCCAGGAGACAGGATACGGCAATCAGCCCCAGCATTTT.

This clonotype was seen only a few times. The V and J genes are TRBV5-8 and TRBJ1-4; 11 bases fit TRBD1. The CDR3 covers 13 residues. Germline CDR1 and CDR2: SGHTS and YDEGEE. The trim removed 3 bases at V and 11 bases at J, leaving 3 bases unmatched. The CDR3 sequence: CASSSGTGGKLFF. The DNA for the CDR3 is TGTGCCAGCAGCTCGGGGACAGGGGGGAAACTGTTTTTT.

V gene TRBV7-9 combines with J gene TRBJ2-3, with TRBD2 as a possible D gene (6 bases). Germline V gives CDR1 SEHNR, CDR2 FQNEAQ (reference sequence). The CDR3 runs to 13 residues. Trimming shortened V by 6 bases and J by 3 bases, and 10 bases separated the two germline ends. CDR3 in amino acids: CASREGGTDTQYF. CDR3 bases: TGTGCCAGCAGGGAAGGAGGGACAGATACGCAGTATTTT.

A word on this clonotype: The junction and the germline gene differ at one end; a read error may be behind it. The rearrangement joins TRBV10-3 to TRBJ1-2; no reliable D call. Germline values: CDR1 ENHRY, CDR2 SYGVKD. This CDR3 contains 16 residues. Written as DNA, the CDR3 is TGTGCCAGCAGTTTAGACCCATCCGAGGGCAGATATGGCTACACCTTC. This gives the protein CASSLDPSEGRYGYTF.

This chain uses TRBV7-2 with TRBJ1-2; 9 bases are a match to TRBD1. V trimming: 4 bases; J trimming: 8 bases; junction bases outside the gene matches: 11. CDR3 length equals 15 residues. Germline assignment: CDR1 SGHTA and CDR2 FQGNSA. The CDR3 reads CASSYRGQGVEGYTF. The CDR3 DNA reads as TGTGCCAGCAGCTACCGGGGACAGGGAGTGGAGGGCTACACCTTC.

With regard to this clonotype: Sequence at one end of the junction differs from germline and may be a read error. The V gene is TRBV24-1, the J gene TRBJ1-3; D is unclear. Germline V gene sequence: CDR1 KGHDR, CDR2 SFDVKD. This CDR3 contains 14 residues. CDR3 sequence: CAPLRWSSGNTIYF. Written as DNA, the CDR3 is TGTGCCCCCCTCCGATGGAGCTCTGGAAACACCATATATTTC.

In the case of this clonotype: Given a much more abundant clone one base away, this may be a read error. The rearrangement uses TRBV19 and TRBJ1-3; TRBD1 might be the D (6 bases). From germline, CDR1 is LNHDA and CDR2 SQIVND (reference sequence). V shed 4 bases and J shed 6 bases, with 13 bases lying between them. The CDR3 sequence is 14 residues long. The DNA of the CDR3 is TGTGCCAGTAGTAACGACAGGACGGAAAACACCATATATTTT. Translating it yields CASSNDRTENTIYF.

This chain uses TRBV9 with TRBJ2-3; 7 bases map to TRBD2. CDR1 and CDR2 from the germline V gene are SGDLS and YYNGEE. J gave up 0 bases and V 4 bases, and 14 bases lay outside the gene matches. CDR3 length: 18 amino acids. CDR3 amino acids: CASSSPSQRGRSTDTQYF. CDR3 coding DNA: TGTGCCAGCAGCTCCCCTTCCCAGCGGGGCCGCAGCACAGATACGCAGTATTTT.

The rearrangement links TRBV2 to TRBJ1-1, with D unclear. The CDR3 extends over 15 amino acids. The V gene's germline CDR1 is SNHLY and CDR2 FYNNEI. Trimming took 8 bases from V and 2 from J, leaving 18 bases between them. The CDR3 DNA sequence: TGTGCCAGCGGGCCGATATTTGGGCGAAACACTGAAGCTTTCTTT. This gives the protein CASGPIFGRNTEAFF.

This chain connects TRBV12-3 or TRBV12-4 to TRBJ1-2; D ambiguous. The CDR3 totals 12 residues. The V end lost 5 bases, the J end lost 1 base, and 5 bases lay between the germline ends. CDR3 loop: CASSGSNYGYTF. CDR3 nucleotide sequence: TGTGCCAGCAGTGGTAGTAACTATGGCTACACCTTC.

This clonotype showed up many times. J is TRBJ2-7 and V is TRBV7-9, with D possibly TRBD1 on 6 matching bases. This CDR3 is 15 amino acids long. From germline, CDR1 is SEHNR and CDR2 FQNEAQ (reference sequence). Trimming cost V 4 bases and J 4 bases, with 17 bases left between them. CDR3 DNA sequence: TGTGCCAGCAGCTCGCCCCGGGACACTCATTACGAGCAGTACTTC. Translating it yields CASSSPRDTHYEQYF. The whole variable domain, filled in from reference TRBV7-9 and TRBJ2-7, reads DTGVSQNPRHKITKRGQNVTFRCDPISEHNRLYWYRQTLGQGPEFLTYFQNEAQLEKSRLLSDRFSAERPKGSFSTLEIQRTEQGDSAMYLCASSSPRDTHYEQYFGPGTRLTVT.

The V and J genes are TRBV25-1 and TRBJ2-3, with 11 bases aligning to TRBD2. Trimming at V came to 1 base and at J to 0 bases, leaving 3 bases not matched to a gene. Germline V gene lookup returns CDR1 MGHDK and CDR2 SYGVNS. CDR3 length: 17 residues. The CDR3 loop is CASSEWGTSGSTDTQYF. The CDR3 nucleotides read TGTGCCAGCAGTGAATGGGGGACTAGCGGTAGCACAGATACGCAGTATTTT.

This clonotype was seen a few times. V usage is TRBV4-2 and J usage is TRBJ1-5, with 11 bases that match TRBD1. CDR3 length: 17 residues. V shed 6 bases, J shed 5 bases, and the junction held 12 bases outside the gene matches. In germline, CDR1 is LGHNA, CDR2 YNFKEQ. The CDR3 coding sequence is TGTGCCAGCAGTTTACGTTCTGGGACAGGGGGTGATCAGCCCCAGCATTTT. Translated, it gives CASSLRSGTGGDQPQHF.

Comments on this clonotype: One end of the junction varies from germline; a read error may be responsible. The chain is built from TRBV18 and TRBJ2-5, with 10 bases aligning to TRBD1. The germline gives CDR1 KGHSH, CDR2 LQKENI. CDR3 length: 13 residues. The CDR3 nucleotides read TGTGCCAGCGACAGGGGGCCCCAAGGGACCCAGTACTTC. Amino acids: CASDRGPQGTQYF.

In its sample, this clonotype was seen a few times. The rearrangement uses TRBV28 and TRBJ1-1; the D is unclear. Germline lookup yields CDR1 MDHEN and CDR2 SYDVKM. This CDR3 is built from 15 residues. V was cut by 5 bases and J by 0 bases, with 13 bases left in between. The CDR3 region is CASSPRTLMNTEAFF. In nucleotides, the CDR3 is TGTGCCAGCAGTCCTCGGACGTTAATGAACACTGAAGCTTTCTTT.

A word on this clonotype: One end of the junction does not line up with germline, which may come from a read error. The CDR3 reads CATSLDWYQETQYF. DNA of the CDR3: TGTGCCACCAGTCTCGATTGGTACCAAGAGACCCAGTACTTC. The V call is TRBV6-6, the J call TRBJ2-5; D remains unclear. This CDR3 is built from 14 residues. Germline loops: CDR1 MNHNY, CDR2 SVGAGI (reference sequence).

This clonotype was found a few times. This rearrangement joins TRBV6-5 to TRBJ1-4, with D perhaps matching TRBD1 (5 bases). Trimming took 2 bases from V and 7 from J, leaving 14 bases between them. This CDR3 is built from 15 residues. Germline CDR1 reads MNHEY; CDR2 reads SVGAGI. CDR3 nucleotide sequence: TGTGCCAGCAGTTACCAGGGTTCGGGTGGTGAAAAACTGTTTTTT. Translation gives CASSYQGSGGEKLFF.

The table lists this clonotype with many counts. This chain joins TRBV7-9 and TRBJ2-7; D is undetermined. The CDR3 has 14 amino acids. CDR1 and CDR2 (germline): SEHNR, FQNEAQ (reference sequence). Trimming cost V 3 bases and J 1 base, with 10 bases left between them. The CDR3 spells CASSFAGGSYEQYF. As DNA, the CDR3 is TGTGCCAGCAGCTTTGCAGGCGGTTCCTACGAGCAGTACTTC.

This clonotype was seen a single time. The rearrangement links TRBV7-9 to TRBJ2-7; TRBD1 matches 7 bases. Germline V gene sequence: CDR1 SEHNR, CDR2 FQNEAQ (reference sequence). The CDR3 loop spans 14 amino acids. Trimming cost V 7 bases and J 3 bases; bases outside gene matches: 9. For the CDR3, the DNA is TGTGCCAGCACTACAGGGGCTATGCGCTACGAGCAGTACTTC. Translation: CASTTGAMRYEQYF.